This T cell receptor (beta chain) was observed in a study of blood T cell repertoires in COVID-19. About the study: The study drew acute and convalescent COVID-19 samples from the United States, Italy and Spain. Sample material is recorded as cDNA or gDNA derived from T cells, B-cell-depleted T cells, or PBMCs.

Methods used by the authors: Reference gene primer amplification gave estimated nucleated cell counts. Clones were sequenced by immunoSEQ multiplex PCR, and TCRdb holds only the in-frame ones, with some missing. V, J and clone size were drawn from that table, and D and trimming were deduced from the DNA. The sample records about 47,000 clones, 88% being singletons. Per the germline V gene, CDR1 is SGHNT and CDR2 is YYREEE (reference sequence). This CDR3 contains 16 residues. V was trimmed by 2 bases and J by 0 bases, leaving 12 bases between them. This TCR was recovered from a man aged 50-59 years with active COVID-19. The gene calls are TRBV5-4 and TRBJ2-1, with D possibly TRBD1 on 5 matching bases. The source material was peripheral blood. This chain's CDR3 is CASSLGASSSYNEQFF. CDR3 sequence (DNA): TGTGCCAGCAGCTTAGGGGCGAGCAGCTCCTACAATGAGCAGTTCTTC.